This T cell receptor (beta chain) is drawn from a study of blood T cell repertoires in COVID-19. The protocol was immunoSEQ multiplex PCR, while the TCRdb copy is restricted to in-frame clones and leaves out a portion. This sample yields 150,000 to 200,000 clones, of which around four fifths are seen a single time; less than 20% belongs to the top ten. Sequenced: peripheral blood. The TCR was taken from a woman older than 75 with acute or convalescent COVID-19.

The CDR3 region is CASSFSGVPGNEQFF. The CDR3, as DNA: TGTGCCAGCAGTTTTAGCGGGGTACCCGGCAATGAGCAGTTCTTC. This sequence joins TRBV6-4 and TRBJ2-1; 8 bases align to TRBD2. V lost 5 bases, J lost 6 bases, and 9 bases stayed unmatched. Germline values: CDR1 MRHNA, CDR2 SNTAGT. The CDR3 covers 15 residues.